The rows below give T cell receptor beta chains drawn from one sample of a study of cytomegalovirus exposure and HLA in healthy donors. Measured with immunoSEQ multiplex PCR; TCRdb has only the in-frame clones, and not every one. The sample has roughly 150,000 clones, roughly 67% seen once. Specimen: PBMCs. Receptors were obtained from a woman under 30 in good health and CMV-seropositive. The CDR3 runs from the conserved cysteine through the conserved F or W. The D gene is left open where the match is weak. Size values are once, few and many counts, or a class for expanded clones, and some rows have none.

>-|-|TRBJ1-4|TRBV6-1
CASSNDIGNIEKLFF
TGTGCCAGCAGTAATGATATCGGGAACATTGAAAAACTGTTTTTT
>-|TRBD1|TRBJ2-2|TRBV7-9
CASSARTGDTGELFF
TGTGCCAGCAGCGCCAGGACAGGGGACACCGGGGAGCTGTTTTTT
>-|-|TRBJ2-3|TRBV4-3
CASSQDPRVPTDTQYF
TGCGCCAGCAGCCAAGACCCCAGGGTCCCCACAGATACGCAGTATTTT
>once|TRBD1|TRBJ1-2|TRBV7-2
CASRRDRERISGYTF
TGTGCCAGCAGGCGGGACAGGGAAAGGATTAGCGGCTACACCTTC
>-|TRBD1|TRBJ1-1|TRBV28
CASRPTGGRLTEAFF
TGTGCCAGCAGACCTACAGGGGGACGGCTCACTGAAGCTTTCTTT
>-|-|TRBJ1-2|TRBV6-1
CASQPGSGVDYGYTF
TGTGCCAGCCAGCCAGGGTCAGGGGTGGACTATGGCTACACCTTC
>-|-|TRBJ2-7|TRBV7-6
CASSSSRGLVSGEQYF
TGTGCCAGCAGCTCCAGTCGGGGTTTGGTGTCCGGCGAGCAGTACTTC
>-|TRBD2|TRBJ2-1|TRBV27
CASSFLAGGPGEQFF
TGTGCCAGCAGTTTTCTAGCGGGGGGGCCAGGTGAGCAGTTCTTC
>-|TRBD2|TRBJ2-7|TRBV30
CAWSERGGFYEQYF
TGTGCCTGGAGCGAGCGGGGGGGCTTCTACGAGCAGTACTTC
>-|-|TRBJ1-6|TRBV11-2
CASSLTGLNSPLHF
TGTGCCAGCAGCTTAACAGGGCTTAATTCACCCCTCCACTTT
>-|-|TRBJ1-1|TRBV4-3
CASSQDRTEAFF
TGCGCCAGCAGCCAAGATCGCACTGAAGCTTTCTTT
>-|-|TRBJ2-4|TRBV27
CARPGGCENIQYF
TGTGCCAGACCTGGGGGGTGCGAAAACATTCAGTACTTC
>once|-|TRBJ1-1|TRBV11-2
CASSFGGTEAFF
TGTGCCAGCAGCTTTGGGGGGACTGAAGCTTTCTTT
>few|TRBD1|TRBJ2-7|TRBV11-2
CASSQGAGTGSYEQYF
TGTGCCAGCAGCCAGGGGGCCGGGACAGGGAGCTACGAGCAGTACTTC
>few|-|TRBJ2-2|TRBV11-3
CASSPGFGDTGELFF
TGTGCCAGCAGCCCGGGTTTCGGGGACACCGGGGAGCTGTTTTTT
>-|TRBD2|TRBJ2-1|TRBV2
CASNKGLAVYNEQFF
TGTGCCAGCAATAAGGGACTAGCGGTTTACAATGAGCAGTTCTTC
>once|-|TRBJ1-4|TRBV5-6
CASSDTGHEKLFF
TGTGCCAGCAGCGATACAGGGCATGAAAAACTGTTTTTT
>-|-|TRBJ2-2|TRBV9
CASSATGGLDTGELFF
TGTGCCAGCAGTGCGACGGGGGGCCTAGACACCGGGGAGCTGTTTTTT
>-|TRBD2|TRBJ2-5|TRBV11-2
CASSLEVGGMQETQYF
TGTGCCAGCAGCTTAGAAGTGGGGGGGATGCAAGAGACCCAGTACTTC
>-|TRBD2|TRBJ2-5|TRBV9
CASDKSGGAGETQYF
TGTGCCAGCGATAAAAGCGGGGGGGCGGGAGAGACCCAGTACTTC
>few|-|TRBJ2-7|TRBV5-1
CASSLNGQGAYEQYF
TGCGCCAGCAGCTTGAACGGACAAGGAGCCTACGAGCAGTACTTC
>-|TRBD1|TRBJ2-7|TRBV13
CASSAKGTGVHEQYF
TGTGCCAGCAGCGCGAAAGGGACAGGGGTACACGAGCAGTACTTC
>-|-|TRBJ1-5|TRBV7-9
CASSLGDTSNQPQHF
TGTGCCAGCAGCTTAGGGGACACTAGCAATCAGCCCCAGCATTTT
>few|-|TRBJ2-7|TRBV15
CATSRGGPSNEQYF
TGTGCCACCAGCAGAGGAGGCCCCAGCAACGAGCAGTACTTC
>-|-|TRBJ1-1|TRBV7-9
CASSRGSTEAFF
TGTGCCAGCAGCCGGGGTTCTACTGAAGCTTTCTTT
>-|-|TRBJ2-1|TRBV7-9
CASSHRQGRENEQFF
TGTGCCAGCAGCCATCGACAGGGGAGGGAAAATGAGCAGTTCTTC
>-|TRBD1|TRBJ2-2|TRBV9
CASSVLTGGGTGELFF
TGTGCCAGCAGCGTCCTTACAGGGGGCGGCACCGGGGAGCTGTTTTTT
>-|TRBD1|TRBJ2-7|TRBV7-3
CASSASTGLGSEQYF
TGTGCCAGCAGCGCCTCGACAGGGTTGGGGAGCGAGCAGTACTTC
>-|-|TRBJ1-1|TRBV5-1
CASSFLVMNTEAFF
TGCGCCAGCAGCTTTTTAGTGATGAACACTGAAGCTTTCTTT
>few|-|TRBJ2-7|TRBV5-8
CASSSYEQYF
TGTGCCAGCAGCTCTTACGAGCAGTACTTC
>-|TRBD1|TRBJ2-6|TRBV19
CASFPGTGLSGANVLTF
TGTGCCAGTTTCCCCGGGACAGGGCTCTCTGGGGCCAACGTCCTGACTTTC
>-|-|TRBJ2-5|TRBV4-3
CASSQATGFGETQYF
TGCGCCAGCAGCCAAGCCACGGGATTCGGAGAGACCCAGTACTTC
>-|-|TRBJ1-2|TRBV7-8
CASSSPQGGGYTF
TGTGCCAGCAGCTCGCCACAGGGCGGAGGCTACACCTTC
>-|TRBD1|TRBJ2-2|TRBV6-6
CASSYSGTGNSGELFF
TGTGCCAGCAGTTACTCTGGGACAGGGAACTCCGGGGAGCTGTTTTTT
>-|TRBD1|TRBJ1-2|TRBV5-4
CASSLDGRGRGAYGYTF
TGTGCCAGCAGCTTGGATGGCAGGGGGAGAGGGGCCTATGGCTACACCTTC
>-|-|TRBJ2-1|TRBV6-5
CASSYERNEQFF
TGTGCCAGCAGTTACGAGCGGAATGAGCAGTTCTTC
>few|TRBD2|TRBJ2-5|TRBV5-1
CASSLGTSGEETQYF
TGCGCCAGCAGCTTGGGGACTAGCGGGGAAGAGACCCAGTACTTC
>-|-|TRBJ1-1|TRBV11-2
CASSPSYSRNTEAFF
TGTGCCAGCAGCCCCTCCTACTCAAGGAACACTGAAGCTTTCTTT
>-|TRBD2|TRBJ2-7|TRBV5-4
CASSSLAGGPREQYF
TGTGCCAGCAGCTCACTAGCGGGGGGGCCTCGGGAGCAGTACTTC
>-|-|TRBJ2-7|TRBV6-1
CASTGYEQYF
TGTGCCAGCACCGGGTACGAGCAGTACTTC
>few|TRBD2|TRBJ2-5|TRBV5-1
CASSKTSGQETQYF
TGCGCCAGCAGCAAGACTAGCGGCCAAGAGACCCAGTACTTC
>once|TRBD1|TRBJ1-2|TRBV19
CASSIDGTVFGRGYTF
TGTGCCAGTAGTATAGACGGGACAGTTTTTGGTCGTGGCTACACCTTC
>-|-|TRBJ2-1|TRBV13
CASSSAGGNEQFF
TGTGCCAGCAGCTCAGCAGGAGGCAATGAGCAGTTCTTC
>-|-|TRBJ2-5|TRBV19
CASSILPRETQYF
TGTGCCAGTAGTATTCTCCCCCGGGAGACCCAGTACTTC
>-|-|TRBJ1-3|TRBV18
CASSPIMRDSGNTIYF
TGTGCCAGCTCACCTATCATGAGGGACTCTGGAAACACCATATATTTT
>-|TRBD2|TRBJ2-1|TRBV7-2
CASSPLGSGGAYNEQFF
TGTGCCAGCAGCCCCCTGGGTAGCGGGGGGGCCTACAATGAGCAGTTCTTC
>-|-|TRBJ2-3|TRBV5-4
CASSFRVIGDTQYF
TGTGCCAGCAGCTTCCGGGTAATTGGAGATACGCAGTATTTT
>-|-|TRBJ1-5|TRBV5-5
CASSLEAGVGNQPQHF
TGTGCCAGCTCGCTCGAGGCGGGCGTGGGCAATCAGCCCCAGCATTTT
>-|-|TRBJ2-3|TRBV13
CASSPPRSWVSTDTQYF
TGTGCCAGCAGCCCGCCTAGAAGTTGGGTCAGCACAGATACGCAGTATTTT
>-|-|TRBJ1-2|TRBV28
CASSFLDSNYGYTF
TGTGCCAGCAGTTTCCTAGACTCTAACTATGGCTACACCTTC
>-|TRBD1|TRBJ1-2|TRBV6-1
CASSTTGRDGYTF
TGTGCCAGCAGTACGACAGGGCGGGATGGCTACACCTTC
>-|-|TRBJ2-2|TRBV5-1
CASSLEDIYTGELFF
TGCGCCAGCAGCTTGGAGGACATATACACCGGGGAGCTGTTTTTT
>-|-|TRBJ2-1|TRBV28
CASRSSMEQFF
TGTGCCAGCAGGTCATCCATGGAGCAGTTCTTC
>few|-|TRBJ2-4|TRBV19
CASSIAGERAKNIQYF
TGTGCCAGTAGTATAGCGGGGGAAAGGGCCAAAAACATTCAGTACTTC
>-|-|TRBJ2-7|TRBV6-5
CASNSAKQGSYEQYF
TGTGCCAGCAACTCCGCCAAGCAGGGTTCCTACGAGCAGTACTTC